The 23 T cell receptor beta chains below come from one sample, sequenced in a study of cytomegalovirus exposure and HLA in healthy donors (dated by TCRdb to between 2016 and 2019). To prepare the library, the immunoSEQ multiplex PCR assay was applied. The multiplex PCR relied on a mix of 60 forward primers for TCR Vbeta segments and 13 reverse primers for TCR Jbeta segments. Entries here come from immuneACCESS through TCRdb and include only in-frame sequences with V and J called. Some clones fail to appear in such tables; in the studies checked, an unresolved V gene covers under half of the shortfall, and the cause of the remainder is unknown. This sample comprises about 150,000 clones, less than 9.5% of them detected only once. In total, the top ten clones hold over 1.5% of the sample. The specimen was PBMCs. These receptors were collected from a male donor in good health and CMV-seronegative.

The genes are TRBV2 and TRBJ1-5, with a tentative D call TRBD1 (5 bases). The CDR3 contains 15 residues. The ends were cut back, 0 bases at V and 7 bases at J, with 13 bases in the middle. Germline V gene lookup returns CDR1 SNHLY and CDR2 FYNNEI. The CDR3 spells CASSEALRGRQPQHF. CDR3 nucleotide sequence: TGTGCCAGCAGTGAAGCGCTTCGGGGGAGACAGCCCCAGCATTTT.

V and J are TRBV6-6 and TRBJ1-4; D is uncertain. V was cut by 0 bases and J by 8 bases, with 13 bases left in between. This CDR3 has 15 amino acids. Per germline, CDR1 MNHNY and CDR2 SVGAGI (reference sequence). CDR3 protein: CASSYSRDRREKLFF. CDR3 coding DNA: TGTGCCAGCAGTTACTCTCGGGATCGAAGGGAAAAACTGTTTTTT.

This clone has only a few counts. The chain joins TRBV7-9 to TRBJ1-4, with D tentatively TRBD1 (6 bases). CDR3 length equals 15 residues. Germline values: CDR1 SEHNR, CDR2 FQNEAQ (reference sequence). V dropped 1 base and J dropped 0 bases, with 6 bases sitting between them. CDR3: CASSLEGATNEKLFF. CDR3 DNA sequence: TGTGCCAGCAGCTTAGAGGGGGCAACTAATGAAAAACTGTTTTTT.

V is TRBV6-1 and J is TRBJ1-2; the D gene is possibly TRBD1 (6 bases). The CDR3 has 15 amino acids. Trimming took 7 bases from V and 5 from J, leaving 20 bases between them. Germline CDR1 reads MNHNS; CDR2 reads SASEGT. The CDR3 sequence is CASTFGQSFPYGYTF. The CDR3 nucleotides are TGTGCCAGCACCTTCGGACAGTCCTTTCCTTATGGCTACACCTTC.

J is TRBJ1-1 and V is TRBV19, with TRBD1 as a possible D gene (6 bases). Per the germline V gene, CDR1 is LNHDA and CDR2 is SQIVND (reference sequence). The CDR3 loop spans 14 amino acids. Trimming took 6 bases from V and 1 from J, leaving 12 bases between them. The CDR3: CASSFGTPNTEAFF. Written as DNA, the CDR3 is TGTGCCAGTAGCTTCGGGACACCGAACACTGAAGCTTTCTTT.

To note about this clone: Relative to the germline gene, one junction end is altered; a read error may explain this. Other DNA sequences in this specimen translate into the identical CDR3. The V call is TRBV2, the J call TRBJ1-2; TRBD1 aligns across 7 bases. CDR3 size: 13 residues. Looked up from germline, CDR1 is SNHLY and CDR2 is FYNNEI. The CDR3 nucleotides are TGTGCTAGCAGTGAAGGGACAGACTATGGCTACACCTTC. Translating gives CASSEGTDYGYTF.

The CDR3 DNA sequence: TGTGCCAGCAGCGTAGAGGGACAGGAGAGTGAGCAGTACTTC. This gives the protein CASSVEGQESEQYF. V and J are TRBV9 and TRBJ2-5, with 8 bases fitting TRBD1. The CDR3 is made up of 14 amino acids. Germline V gives CDR1 SGDLS, CDR2 YYNGEE. Unmatched junction bases numbered 9, after V lost 0 bases and J lost 11 bases.

This clone was seen a handful of times. The chain links TRBV10-3 to TRBJ1-2; D possibly corresponds to TRBD1 (6 bases). Deletions cut 6 bases from V and 8 bases from J, with 13 bases between. Germline CDR1 and CDR2: ENHRY and SYGVKD. The CDR3 is 12 amino acids. Here the CDR3 DNA reads TGTGCCATCAGACAGGGCGCCGGGGGCTACACCTTC. Translated, it gives CAIRQGAGGYTF.

Only a few counts were recorded for this clone. V is TRBV7-2 and J is TRBJ1-1, with a weak D call TRBD1 (5 bases). Deletions cut 3 bases from V and 7 bases from J, with 9 bases between. The CDR3 is 12 residues long. The germline CDR1 and CDR2 sequences are SGHTA and FQGNSA. The CDR3 sequence: CASSLRGGEAFF. Written as DNA, the CDR3 is TGTGCCAGCAGCTTGCGGGGGGGTGAAGCTTTCTTT.

This chain uses TRBV11-2 with TRBJ2-5; D uncertain. This CDR3 spans 13 amino acids. Germline assignment: CDR1 SGHAT and CDR2 FQNNGV. Trimming shortened V by 1 base and J by 6 bases, and 9 bases separated the two germline ends. CDR3 DNA: TGTGCCAGCAGCTTAGGCCACACGAAGACCCAGTACTTC. Translated: CASSLGHTKTQYF.

This clone was seen a few times. The V call is TRBV27, the J call TRBJ2-1; 14 bases fit TRBD2. The CDR3 totals 18 residues. From germline, CDR1 is MNHEY and CDR2 SMNVEV (reference sequence). The ends lost 6 bases at V and 3 bases at J; junction bases unmatched: 10. CDR3 nucleotides: TGTGCCAGCAGCTTGACTAGCGGGAGGGCCAGACTCTACAATGAGCAGTTCTTC. It yields the protein CASSLTSGRARLYNEQFF.

In the case of this clone: Other DNA sequences in the same sample also yield this CDR3. The chain carries TRBV27 and TRBJ2-7, with a tentative D call TRBD2 (6 bases). Germline lookup yields CDR1 MNHEY and CDR2 SMNVEV (reference sequence). V dropped 6 bases and J dropped 2 bases, with 20 bases sitting between them. The CDR3 is 16 residues long. The CDR3 loop reads CASRHRPRGDAYEQYF. The CDR3 DNA reads as TGTGCCAGCAGACACCGGCCTCGCGGGGACGCCTACGAGCAGTACTTC.

The rearrangement uses TRBV28 and TRBJ2-3; 11 bases align to TRBD2. The V and J ends lost 1 base and 4 bases, in that order; junction bases with no gene match: 13. CDR3 size: 19 residues. The germline V gene has CDR1 MDHEN and CDR2 SYDVKM. The CDR3 DNA reads as TGTGCCAGCAGTTTATACCCCCCGGGTAGCGGGGGGGCGGCAGATACGCAGTATTTT. This translates into CASSLYPPGSGGAADTQYF. Supplemented by reference TRBV28 and TRBJ2-3, the full variable domain reads DVKVTQSSRYLVKRTGEKVFLECVQDMDHENMFWYRQDPGLGLRLIYFSYDVKMKEKGDIPEGYSVSREKKERFSLILESASTNQTSMYLCASSLYPPGSGGAADTQYFGPGTRLTVL.

The chain employs TRBV6-1 and TRBJ1-6; D ambiguous. CDR1 and CDR2 (germline): MNHNS, SASEGT. There are 16 residues in the CDR3. V was trimmed by 2 bases and J by 7 bases, leaving 15 bases between them. CDR3 protein: CASSESTGRGNSPLHF. The CDR3 DNA sequence: TGTGCCAGCAGTGAATCTACTGGCAGAGGGAATTCACCCCTCCACTTT.

The chain combines TRBV27 with TRBJ2-7; 7 bases map to TRBD1. Germline loops: CDR1 MNHEY, CDR2 SMNVEV (reference sequence). V was clipped by 9 bases and J by 5 bases; unmatched bases: 4. The CDR3 has 11 residues. In nucleotides, the CDR3 is TGTGCCAGTACAGGGGCCCACGAGCAGTACTTC. This gives the protein CASTGAHEQYF.

This clone was found a few times. The J gene is TRBJ2-2, the V gene TRBV5-4; TRBD2 is a possible D gene (5 bases). The V end lost 3 bases, the J end lost 5 bases, and 14 bases lay between the germline ends. This CDR3 has 15 residues. The germline CDR1 and CDR2 sequences are SGHNT and YYREEE (reference sequence). The CDR3 here is CASSSGSRGTGELFF. CDR3 DNA sequence: TGTGCCAGCAGCTCCGGTAGTCGGGGAACCGGGGAGCTGTTTTTT.

V is TRBV7-3 and J is TRBJ2-1; D remains ambiguous. CDR3 length equals 15 residues. Looked up from germline, CDR1 is SGHTA and CDR2 is FQGTGA. Trimming took off 0 bases at V and 0 bases at J, with 6 bases between the two ends. The CDR3 sequence is CASSLTRSSYNEQFF. In DNA, the CDR3 is TGTGCCAGCAGCTTAACCCGGAGCTCCTACAATGAGCAGTTCTTC.

This clone was counted between two and nine times. This chain joins TRBV29-1 and TRBJ2-1, with D perhaps matching TRBD2 (5 bases). The V and J ends lost 6 bases and 7 bases respectively, with 25 bases between them. Germline V gives CDR1 SQVTM, CDR2 ANQGSEA. This CDR3 region has 16 residues. The CDR3, as DNA: TGCAGCGTGACCCCCCCGGGGTCACTCATTAAAAATGAGCAGTTCTTC. It specifies CSVTPPGSLIKNEQFF.

The sample holds a few counts of this clone. The chain is built from TRBV28 and TRBJ1-6; D is perhaps TRBD1 (6 bases). Trimming cost V 3 bases and J 9 bases, with 15 bases left between them. The CDR3 runs to 15 residues. Germline loops: CDR1 MDHEN, CDR2 SYDVKM. The CDR3 region is CASSFGQRGSSPLHF. The CDR3 DNA sequence: TGTGCCAGCAGTTTCGGGCAGAGGGGGAGTTCACCCCTCCACTTT.

This clone showed up just a few times. This chain joins TRBV9 and TRBJ2-1, with 11 bases lining up with TRBD2. The CDR3 runs 17 residues. Germline loops: CDR1 SGDLS, CDR2 YYNGEE. The V gene end was trimmed by 4 bases and the J gene end by 5 bases; junction bases not matched to a gene: 11. The CDR3 protein is CASSSRTSGLADNEQFF. Here the CDR3 DNA reads TGTGCCAGCAGCTCGAGGACTAGCGGGCTGGCCGACAATGAGCAGTTCTTC. Supplemented by reference TRBV9 and TRBJ2-1, the full variable domain reads DSGVTQTPKHLITATGQRVTLRCSPRSGDLSVYWYQQSLDQGLQFLIQYYNGEERAKGNILERFSAQQFPDLHSELNLSSLELGDSALYFCASSSRTSGLADNEQFFGPGTRLTVL.

This clone showed up just a few times. This rearrangement joins TRBV6-1 to TRBJ1-3; no clear D gene. Germline V gene sequence: CDR1 MNHNS, CDR2 SASEGT. The CDR3 spans 12 residues. Trimming took 0 bases from V and 5 from J, leaving 2 bases between them. CDR3 residues: CASSEARNTIYF. CDR3 nucleotides: TGTGCCAGCAGTGAAGCTAGAAACACCATATATTTT.

The chain links TRBV7-8 to TRBJ2-5; maybe TRBD2 (5 bases). The CDR3 is made up of 15 amino acids. CDR1 is SGHVS, CDR2 FQNEAQ, per germline. Trimming removed 1 base at V and 0 bases at J, with 9 bases between. In nucleotides, the CDR3 is TGTGCCAGCAGCTTAGGTCGGAGGTACCAAGAGACCCAGTACTTC. This translates into CASSLGRRYQETQYF.

This chain links TRBV6-5 with TRBJ1-2; 9 bases map to TRBD1. Trimming took 2 bases from V and 8 from J; bases not matched to a gene: 12. This CDR3 has 16 amino acids. Germline loops: CDR1 MNHEY, CDR2 SVGAGI. The CDR3 DNA sequence: TGTGCCAGCAGTTACCTACAGGGGGCGGTGCAAAAAGGCTACACCTTC. It codes for CASSYLQGAVQKGYTF.